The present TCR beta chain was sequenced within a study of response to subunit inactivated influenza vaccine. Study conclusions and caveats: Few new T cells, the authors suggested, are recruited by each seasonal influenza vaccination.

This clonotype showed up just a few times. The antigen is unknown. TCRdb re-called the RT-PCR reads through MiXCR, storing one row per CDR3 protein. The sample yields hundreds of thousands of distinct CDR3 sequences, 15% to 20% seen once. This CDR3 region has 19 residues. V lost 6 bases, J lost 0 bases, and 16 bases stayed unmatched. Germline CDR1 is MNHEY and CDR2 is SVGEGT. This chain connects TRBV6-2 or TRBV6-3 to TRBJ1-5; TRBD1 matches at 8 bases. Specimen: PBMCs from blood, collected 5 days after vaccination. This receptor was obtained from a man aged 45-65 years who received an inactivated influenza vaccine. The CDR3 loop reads CASREKSRDRLYSNQPQHF. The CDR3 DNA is TGTGCCAGCAGGGAGAAGAGCAGGGACAGGCTTTATAGCAATCAGCCCCAGCATTTT.